The TCR beta chain under discussion was sequenced for a study of cytomegalovirus exposure and HLA in healthy donors. Whole-study results and caveats: Among donors in an Asian-associated ancestry cluster, a later analysis reportedly found fewer N-insertions than the approximately 670-donor mean.

The CDR3 runs 14 residues. Germline CDR1 is SGHDT and CDR2 is YYEEEE. V was pared by 1 base and J by 5 bases, with 10 bases between. As to this clone: Its specificity is not known.

PCR amplification relied on 60 Vbeta primers (plus 13 Jbeta primers). Here immunoSEQ multiplex PCR was the method, and the copy in TCRdb shows in-frame clones only, minus some. There are over 100,000 clones in the sample; over 9.5% occur only once, and 5% to 6.5% lies in the top ten. Sample: PBMCs. This chain joins TRBV5-6 and TRBJ2-1, with a weak D call TRBD1 (6 bases). This receptor was taken from a man aged 35-49 years in good health and CMV-seropositive. The CDR3 DNA sequence: TGTGCCAGCAGCTTGATCGCAGGGGACAATGAGCAGTTCTTC. It specifies CASSLIAGDNEQFF.